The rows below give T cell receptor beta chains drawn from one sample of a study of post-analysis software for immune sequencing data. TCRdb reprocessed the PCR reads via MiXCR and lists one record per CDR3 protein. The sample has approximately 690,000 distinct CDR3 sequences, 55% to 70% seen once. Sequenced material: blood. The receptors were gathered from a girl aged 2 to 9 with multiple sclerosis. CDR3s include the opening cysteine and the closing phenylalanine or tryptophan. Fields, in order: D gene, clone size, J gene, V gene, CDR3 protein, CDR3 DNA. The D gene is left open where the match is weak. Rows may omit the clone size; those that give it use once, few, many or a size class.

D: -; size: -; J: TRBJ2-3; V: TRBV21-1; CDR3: CASSKGRAGGPPNFTDTQYF; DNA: TGTGCCAGCAGCAAAGGCAGGGCGGGGGGGCCCCCTAACTTCACAGATACGCAGTATTTT
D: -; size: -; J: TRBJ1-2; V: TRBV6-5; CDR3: CASSYAYRDASYGYTF; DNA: TGTGCCAGCAGTTACGCCTACAGGGATGCGAGCTATGGCTACACCTTC
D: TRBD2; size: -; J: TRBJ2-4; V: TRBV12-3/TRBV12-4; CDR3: CASSLGSQRGIAKNIQYF; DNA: TGTGCCAGCAGTTTAGGCTCTCAGCGGGGGATAGCCAAAAACATTCAGTACTTC
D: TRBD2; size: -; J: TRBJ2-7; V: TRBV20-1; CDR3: CSARGPSGGHEQYF; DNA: TGCAGTGCTAGAGGGCCTAGCGGGGGGCACGAGCAGTACTTC
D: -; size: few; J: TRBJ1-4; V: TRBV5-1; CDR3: CASSPRQLGTNEKLFF; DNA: TGCGCCAGCAGCCCCCGACAGTTAGGAACTAATGAAAAACTGTTTTTT
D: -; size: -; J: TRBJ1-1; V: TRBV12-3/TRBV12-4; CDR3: CASSLSQNTEAFF; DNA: TGTGCCAGCAGTTTAAGCCAGAACACTGAAGCTTTCTTT
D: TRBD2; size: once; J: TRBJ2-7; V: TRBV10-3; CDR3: CAISETTGLAGVGDEQYF; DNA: TGTGCCATCAGTGAGACGACGGGACTAGCGGGAGTAGGAGACGAGCAGTACTTC
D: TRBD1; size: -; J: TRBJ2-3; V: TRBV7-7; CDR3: CASSPGTGMITDTQYF; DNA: TGTGCCAGCAGCCCCGGGACAGGGATGATTACAGATACGCAGTATTTT
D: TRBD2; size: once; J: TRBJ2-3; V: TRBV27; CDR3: CASSMSGRGTDTQYF; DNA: TGTGCCAGCAGCATGAGCGGGAGGGGCACAGATACGCAGTATTTT
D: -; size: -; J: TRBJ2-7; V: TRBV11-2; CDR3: CASSLELGGSAYNEQYF; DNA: TGTGCCAGCAGCTTAGAGTTAGGCGGATCCGCCTACAATGAGCAGTACTTC
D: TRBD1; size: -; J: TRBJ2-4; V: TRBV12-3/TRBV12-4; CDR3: CASSPGQESLAKNIQYF; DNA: TGTGCCAGCAGTCCGGGACAGGAGTCTCTGGCCAAAAACATTCAGTACTTC
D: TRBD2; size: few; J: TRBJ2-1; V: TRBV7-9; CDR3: CASNLGLASYNEQFF; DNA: TGTGCCAGCAACCTGGGACTAGCTTCCTACAATGAGCAGTTCTTC
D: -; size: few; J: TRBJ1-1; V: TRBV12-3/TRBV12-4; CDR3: CASRPQGTEAFF; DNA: TGTGCCAGCAGGCCCCAGGGCACTGAAGCTTTCTTT
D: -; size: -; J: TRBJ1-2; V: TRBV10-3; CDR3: CAISQGKGNYGYTF; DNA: TGTGCCATCAGTCAGGGGAAGGGCAACTATGGCTACACCTTC
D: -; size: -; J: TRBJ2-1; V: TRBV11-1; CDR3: CACGAGYNEQFF; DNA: TGTGCCTGCGGGGCGGGGTACAATGAGCAGTTCTTC
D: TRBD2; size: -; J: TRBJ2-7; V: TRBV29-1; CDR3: CSVEVHPAGGRRDYEQYF; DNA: TGCAGCGTTGAAGTCCACCCTGCGGGAGGCCGTCGGGACTACGAGCAGTACTTC
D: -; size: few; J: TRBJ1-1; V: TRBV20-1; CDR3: CSAPRDNTEAFF; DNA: TGCAGTGCTCCCAGGGATAACACTGAAGCTTTCTTT